The TCR beta chain described here comes from a study of T cells in Graves' hyperthyroidism and ophthalmopathy. Broader study findings: In the blood, most expanded thyroid clonotypes above 0.001 appeared as well.

Ophthalmopathy patients showed a Clinical Activity Score of at least 3, NOSPECS grade of at least 4 and duration under 3 months. Clinical symptoms, serum thyroxine, TRAb, thyroid ultrasound and orbital computed tomography informed diagnoses. The PBMCs were taken from about 10 ml of fresh peripheral blood. The CDR3 contains 13 residues. Germline CDR1 SGDLS, CDR2 YYNGEE. Trimming shortened V by 4 bases and J by 6 bases, and 11 bases separated the two germline ends. RNA transcripts were the template for amplifying TCR beta CDR3 regions. The HTBI set primed first-round TCR CDR3 RT-PCR. TCRdb used MiXCR to reprocess the multiplex PCR reads, holding one entry per CDR3 protein. The sample records under 400,000 distinct CDR3 sequences, roughly 15% being singletons. A remark on this clonotype: The antigen is not known.

The receptor was derived from a woman in her sixties with Graves' ophthalmopathy. Sequenced: blood. The rearrangement links TRBV9 to TRBJ2-1; possible D gene TRBD2, 6 bases. For the CDR3, the DNA is TGTGCCAGCAGCCCCATGACTAGCAATGAGCAGTTCTTC. It codes for CASSPMTSNEQFF. Using reference TRBV9 and TRBJ2-1 for the parts outside the CDR3, the full variable domain is DSGVTQTPKHLITATGQRVTLRCSPRSGDLSVYWYQQSLDQGLQFLIQYYNGEERAKGNILERFSAQQFPDLHSELNLSSLELGDSALYFCASSPMTSNEQFFGPGTRLTVL.